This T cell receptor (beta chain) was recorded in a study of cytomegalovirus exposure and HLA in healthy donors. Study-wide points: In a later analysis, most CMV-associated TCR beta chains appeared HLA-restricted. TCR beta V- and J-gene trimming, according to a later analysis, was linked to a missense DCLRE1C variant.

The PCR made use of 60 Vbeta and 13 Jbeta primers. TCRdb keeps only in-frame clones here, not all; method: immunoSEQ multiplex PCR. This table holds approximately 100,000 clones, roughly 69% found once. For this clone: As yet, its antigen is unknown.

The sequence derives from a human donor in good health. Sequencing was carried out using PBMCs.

CDR3 in DNA: TGTGCCAGCAGGCCAGGGAAGGAACTGCCCCAGCATTTT. It codes for CASRPGKELPQHF. The chain has TRBV28 and TRBJ1-5; D is possibly TRBD1 (5 bases). CDR3 size: 13 residues. CDR1 is MDHEN, CDR2 SYDVKM, per germline. V was cut by 6 bases and J by 9 bases, with 15 bases left in between.